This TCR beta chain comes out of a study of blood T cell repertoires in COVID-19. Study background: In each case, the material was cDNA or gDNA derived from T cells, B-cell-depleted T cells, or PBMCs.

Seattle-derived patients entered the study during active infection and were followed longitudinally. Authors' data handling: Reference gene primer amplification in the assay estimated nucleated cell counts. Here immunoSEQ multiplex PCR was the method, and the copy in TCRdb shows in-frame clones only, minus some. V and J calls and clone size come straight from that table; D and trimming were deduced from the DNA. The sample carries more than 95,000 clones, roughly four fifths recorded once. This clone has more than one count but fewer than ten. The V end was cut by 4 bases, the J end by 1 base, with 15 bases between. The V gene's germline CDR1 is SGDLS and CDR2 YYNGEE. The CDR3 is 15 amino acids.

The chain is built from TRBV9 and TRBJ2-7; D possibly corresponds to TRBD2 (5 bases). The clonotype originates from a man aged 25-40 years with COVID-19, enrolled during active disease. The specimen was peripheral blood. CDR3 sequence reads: CASSLRGGPSYEQYF. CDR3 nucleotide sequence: TGTGCCAGCAGCCTACGAGGCGGGCCTTCCTACGAGCAGTACTTC.